This T cell receptor (beta chain) was found in a study of cytomegalovirus exposure and HLA in healthy donors (dated by TCRdb to about 2017). For the wider study: According to an earlier analysis of 587 of the donors, about 190 million T cells yielded roughly 110 million unique TCR beta sequences and approximately 300 Gb of sequence data. An early release that covered several hundred HLA-typed donors contained 300 to 350 gigabases of sequencing data and around 80 million unique TCR sequences. Of the approximately 400 genotyped donors, roughly 85% fell in the genetic ancestry cluster associated with self-reported Caucasian donors. The study aimed to test whether signatures of past pathogen exposure could be identified by cataloging public T cell receptors. Using immunosequencing, the study profiled T cell repertoires from fewer than 700 subjects and related those repertoires to cytomegalovirus serostatus. A separate validation cohort of some 130 different subjects was used in addition to the roughly 670-subject first cohort. To predict cytomegalovirus infection status, the study brought together high-throughput TCR immunosequencing, statistical association of individual TCRs with disease status, and machine learning. In a later analysis, previously published TCR beta repertoires from 550 to 750 donors were re-analyzed and high-resolution HLA genotyping was added so that TCR occurrence patterns could be studied. The later analysis used no new phenotypic data to find candidate immune exposures, relying instead on TCR beta sequences and their occurrence across donors. An earlier analysis of approximately 640 of the donors applied high-throughput TCR beta sequencing to assess whether each TCR beta V gene segment acted as functional or pseudogenic. Donor age, sex, ethnicity and CMV serostatus were collected together with the repertoire data. A later genetic analysis took genome-wide SNP genotypes for about 65% of the roughly 670 donors and used that subset as a discovery cohort. Every repertoire in the discovery cohort had been generated on one and the same sequencing platform. HLA typing included class I and class II loci at four-digit resolution. The number of typed donors differed by locus: roughly 629-630 for A, B, C, DRB1 and DQB1; 500 to 550 for DQA1; around 610 for DPA1; and some 470 for DPB1. Because of strong linkage in the cohort, a handful of DR-DQ haplotypes were treated as single units for association and clustering. Across 300 to 400 genotyped donors of the cohort, an average of about 240,000 unique TCR beta nucleotide sequences per donor were sequenced, and roughly a sixth of those sequences were non-productive.

The method behind the library was the immunoSEQ multiplex PCR assay. For the multiplex PCR, a mixture combining 60 forward primers for TCR Vbeta segments and 13 reverse primers for TCR Jbeta segments was used. Amplification of the CDR3 region of rearranged TCR beta genes was performed with a multiplex PCR assay on genomic DNA. On the Illumina HiSeq System, the amplified TCR beta libraries were sequenced as 87-base-pair reads. The source study handled its data this way. In a later analysis, 77 million or so unique TCR beta chains were counted across the 500 to 850 repertoires, and some 10 million of these chains were shared by at least two donors. To remove PCR and sequencing errors, raw reads were error-corrected and collapsed into unique sequences using a nearest-neighbor algorithm that merged closely related sequences. CDR3 sequences were aligned to IMGT reference sequences to assign V, D and J gene segments. For a sequence to be retained, at least a six-nucleotide match to both a V gene segment and a J gene segment was required. A rearrangement was called productive if the CDR3 had no stop codons and remained in frame with V and J, and every other rearrangement was called non-productive. CDR3 was defined according to IMGT convention as the region running from the second conserved V-encoded cysteine to the conserved J-encoded phenylalanine. The earlier analysis of 500 to 600 of the donors excluded sequences that lacked an unambiguous match to a single V gene segment. An earlier analysis of 587 of the donors classified V segments as functional when productive rearrangements were above 56.7% and as segregating when the standard deviation between donors was above 5%. A statistical classification framework was developed to diagnose cytomegalovirus status using the catalog of TCR beta chain sequences. In a later analysis, TCR nucleotide sequences were compared against IMGT/GENE-DB human TR gene sequences so that V and J genes could be assigned. A later analysis assigned CDR3 sequences and most-parsimonious VDJ recombination scenarios with the TCRdist pipeline. A later analysis defined each TCR beta chain by its CDR3 amino acid sequence plus V-gene family, and excluded reads lacking a unique V-gene family. A later analysis removed 592 highly shared, low-generation-probability nucleotide sequences to deal with suspected cross-contamination and a sequencing artifact. A later analysis calculated a clonal expansion index for each public chain from normalized within-repertoire ranks of inferred template counts. A later analysis computed generation probabilities with a VDJ recombination model fitted to out-of-frame rearrangements, and checked the results against IGoR. In a later analysis, hypergeometric tests were used to score TCR-TCR, TCR-HLA and TCR-CMV co-occurrence, with a repertoire-size bias correction applied to TCR pairs. To estimate false discovery rates, a later analysis permuted the HLA or CMV assignments 20 times. A later analysis grouped co-occurring TCRs with DBSCAN, adding TCRdist sequence similarity when clustering within HLA-allele-positive subsets. For co-occurrence clustering, repertoires with fewer than 30,000 or more than 120,000 public chains were excluded, along with roughly 5 repertoires with anomalous nucleotide sharing. Imported from immuneACCESS, the table was reduced by TCRdb to in-frame sequences with V and J called. These copies leave out some clones; in studies compared against another copy, an unresolved V gene accounts for under half, and the cause of the remainder is not known. V, J and clone size derive from that table, while D and trimming were established from the DNA sequence. This sample's table carries tens of thousands of clones. The ten largest make up less than 20% of the sample.

About this clone: The target of this receptor is not known.

The cohort was made up of 666 healthy bone marrow donors. At the time of sampling, all cohort members were nominally healthy, though unrecorded immune exposures were likely present. The donor tested CMV seropositive and was one of the 289 seropositive cohort members. A peripheral blood sample was provided by each donor, and peripheral blood mononuclear cells were used for TCR beta sequencing. Genomic DNA extraction from the blood cell samples was performed with the Qiagen DNeasy Blood Extraction Kit. What the research found in general, with its limitations: According to a later genetic analysis, donors in an Asian-associated ancestry cluster had fewer N-insertions in productive TCRs than the roughly 670-donor mean. According to the authors, the approach could potentially be generalized to other disease states and immunological phenotypes. An association between a missense DCLRE1C variant and V-gene and J-gene trimming of TCR beta chains was found in a later genetic analysis and replicated in an independent cohort. Only TCR beta chains were sequenced in this cohort, and the absence of alpha or paired-chain data limited detectable features. Because the 87-base-pair reads could not distinguish some IMGT-functional V segments, including TRBV6-2 and TRBV6-3, those segments were excluded. Correlated functional status among segregating V segments might reflect linkage disequilibrium, but an unknown experimental factor could not be ruled out. In a later analysis, HLA-associated TCR beta chains showed more clonal expansion and lower generation probabilities than non-associated chains that were equally common. In an earlier analysis of roughly 500 of the donors, most TCR beta V segments appeared in productive rearrangements about 87% or about 30% of the time, broadly matching IMGT annotations. Several of the top co-occurrence clusters appeared to be linked to parvovirus B19, influenza, CMV and Epstein-Barr virus, according to a later analysis. In a later analysis, some 18,000 TCR beta sequences were associated with specific HLA alleles at a false discovery rate of 0.05. A total of about 180 TCR beta chains were listed by the study as associated with cytomegalovirus. Because HLA typing was missing for some donors at each locus, association tests included only the typed subset. While some public TCRs were present in many individuals, most TCR sequences turned up only very rarely across donors. Over 15 rarely observed V segments, including chromosome 9 orphons, were excluded from the earlier analysis of some 590 of the donors because counts were too low. According to a later analysis, most CMV-associated TCR beta chains appeared to be HLA-restricted, and the HLA associations seemed to be driven largely by CMV exposure. Presence/absence analyses assumed roughly uniform sequencing depth across donors, an assumption that may not hold. In vitro tests confirmed that three of the cytomegalovirus-associated TCR beta chains recognize cytomegalovirus antigens. When HLA alleles, especially DR and DQ, strongly co-occurred, attributing TCR associations to individual alleles was difficult. In both the original and validation cohorts, the classifier was reported to diagnose cytomegalovirus status with high specificity and sensitivity. A cluster of highly shared sequence variants was judged likely to represent a technical artifact of the sequencing pipeline. A further reported finding was that TCR beta sequences accurately predicted the HLA-A and HLA-B alleles for most subjects in the first cohort. In a later analysis, TCR association rates were found to vary across HLA loci, with the most associated TCRs seen for DRB1 alleles and the fewest for HLA-C alleles. The only immune exposure information available for the cohort was CMV serostatus.

Here V drops 6 bases and J drops 2 bases, and the junction holds 4 bases not matched to any gene. CDR1 LNHDA and CDR2 SQIVND were looked up in the germline V gene (reference sequence). The CDR3 has 15 amino acids, counting the end cysteine and phenylalanine. Just CDR3 DNA is preserved here, 45 bases in frame from base 1. The sequence was collected from a man between 50 and 59 years old in good health and CMV-seropositive. The sample taken for sequencing was PBMCs. The chain was built from TRBV19 and TRBJ2-6, with 7 central nucleotides matching TRBD1. This receptor carries the CDR3 CASRTGLPGANVLTF. The DNA sequence reads TGTGCCAGTAGGACAGGGTTACCTGGGGCCAACGTCCTGACTTTC.